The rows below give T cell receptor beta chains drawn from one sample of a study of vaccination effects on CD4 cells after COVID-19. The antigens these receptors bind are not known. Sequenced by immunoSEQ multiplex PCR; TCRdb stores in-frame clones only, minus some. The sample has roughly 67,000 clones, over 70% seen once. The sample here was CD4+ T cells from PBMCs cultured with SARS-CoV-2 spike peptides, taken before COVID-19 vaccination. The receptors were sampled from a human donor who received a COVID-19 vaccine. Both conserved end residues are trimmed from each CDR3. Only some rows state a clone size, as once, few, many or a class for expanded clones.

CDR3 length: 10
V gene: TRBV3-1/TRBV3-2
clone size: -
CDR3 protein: VAGQGSYGYT

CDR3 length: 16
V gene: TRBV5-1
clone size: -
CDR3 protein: ASSLLGQGAGGGTEAF

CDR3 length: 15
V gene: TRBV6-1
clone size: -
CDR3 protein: ASSEEGSRVAKNIQY

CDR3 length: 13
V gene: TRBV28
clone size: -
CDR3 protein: ASSPSSAFYNEQF

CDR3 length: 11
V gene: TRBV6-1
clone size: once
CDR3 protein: ASSLRSTDTQY

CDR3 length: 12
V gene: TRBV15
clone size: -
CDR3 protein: ATRPGQTYNEQF

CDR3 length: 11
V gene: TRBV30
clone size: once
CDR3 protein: AWSEDSYNEQF

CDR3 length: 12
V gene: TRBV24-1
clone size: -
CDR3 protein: ATNAGQGIGELF

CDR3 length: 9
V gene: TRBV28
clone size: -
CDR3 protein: ASSPTGFLF

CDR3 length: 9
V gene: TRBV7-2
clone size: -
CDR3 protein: ASSRANEQF

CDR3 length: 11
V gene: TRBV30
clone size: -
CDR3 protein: AWSGHIYSPLH

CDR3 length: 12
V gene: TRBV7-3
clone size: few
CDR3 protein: ASSDRGPGNTIY

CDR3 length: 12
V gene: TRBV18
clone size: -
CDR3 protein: ASSPNREADTQY

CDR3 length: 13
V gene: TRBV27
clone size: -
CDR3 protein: ASSSLGTAGNTIY

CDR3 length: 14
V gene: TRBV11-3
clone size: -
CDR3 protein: ASSSGRREVADTQY

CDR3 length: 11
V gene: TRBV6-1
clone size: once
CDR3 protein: ASSEIPAQPQH

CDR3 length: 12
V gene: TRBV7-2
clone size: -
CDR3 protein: ASSLDRGEDTQY

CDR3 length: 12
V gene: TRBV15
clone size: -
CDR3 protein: ATSRGGGAQGYT

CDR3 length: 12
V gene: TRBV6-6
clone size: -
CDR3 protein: ASSRELSNEKLF

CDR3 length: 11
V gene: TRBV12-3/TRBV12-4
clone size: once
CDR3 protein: ASLGGVGAEAF

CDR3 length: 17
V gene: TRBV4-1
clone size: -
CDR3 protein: ASSQVGLAGGRSTGELF

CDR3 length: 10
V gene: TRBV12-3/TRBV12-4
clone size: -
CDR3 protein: ASNQGINTQY

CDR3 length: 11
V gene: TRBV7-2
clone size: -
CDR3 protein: ASSLAFQETQY

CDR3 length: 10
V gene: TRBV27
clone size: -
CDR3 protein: ASSGRDYGYT

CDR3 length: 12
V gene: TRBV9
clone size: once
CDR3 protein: ASSVGIYTGELF

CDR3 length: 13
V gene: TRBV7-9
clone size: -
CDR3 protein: ASSPGGFGNQPQH

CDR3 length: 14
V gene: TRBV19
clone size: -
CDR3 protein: ASSITGGQSNYGYT

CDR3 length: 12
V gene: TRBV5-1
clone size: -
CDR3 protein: ASSPDSTQETQY

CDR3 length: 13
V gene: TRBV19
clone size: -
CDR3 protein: ASSPNPGLERGYT

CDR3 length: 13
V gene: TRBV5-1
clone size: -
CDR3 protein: ASSSGTGGTDTQY

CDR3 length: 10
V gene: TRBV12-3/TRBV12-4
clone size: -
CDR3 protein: ASTSLDTEAF

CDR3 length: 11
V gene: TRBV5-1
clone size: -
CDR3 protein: ASSLVGQETQY

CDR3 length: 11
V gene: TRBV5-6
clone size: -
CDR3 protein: ASSWGQGDGYT

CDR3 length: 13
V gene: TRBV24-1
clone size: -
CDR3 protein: ATSDLKSRHNEQF

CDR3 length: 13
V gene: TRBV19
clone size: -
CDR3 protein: ASSIPAGATDTQY

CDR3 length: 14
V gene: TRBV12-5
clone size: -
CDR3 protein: ASGPPASGGLNEQF

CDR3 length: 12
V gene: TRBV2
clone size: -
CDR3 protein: ASSVGLSTDTQY

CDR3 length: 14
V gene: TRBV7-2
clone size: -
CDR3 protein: ASSYKSSSDSHTQY

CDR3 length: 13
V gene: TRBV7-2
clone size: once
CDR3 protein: ASSVAAGYGNEQF

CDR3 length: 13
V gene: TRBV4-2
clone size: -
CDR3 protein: ASSQITPTTGELF

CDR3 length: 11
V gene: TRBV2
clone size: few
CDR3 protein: ASSVTGLDGYT

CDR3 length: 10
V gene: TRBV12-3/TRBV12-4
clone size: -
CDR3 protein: ASSFDGYGYT

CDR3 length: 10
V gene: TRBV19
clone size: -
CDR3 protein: ASRRGNQPQH

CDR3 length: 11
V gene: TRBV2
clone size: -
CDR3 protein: ASSGTAINEQF

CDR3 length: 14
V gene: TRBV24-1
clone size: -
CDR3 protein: ATSDFGQGARDTQY

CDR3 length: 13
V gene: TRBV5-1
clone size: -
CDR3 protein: ASSLEGQVFGELF

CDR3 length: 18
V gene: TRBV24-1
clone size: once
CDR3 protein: ATSDSPGTSGGLNTGELF

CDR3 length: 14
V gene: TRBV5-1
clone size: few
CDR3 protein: ASSTRTGESRSEAF